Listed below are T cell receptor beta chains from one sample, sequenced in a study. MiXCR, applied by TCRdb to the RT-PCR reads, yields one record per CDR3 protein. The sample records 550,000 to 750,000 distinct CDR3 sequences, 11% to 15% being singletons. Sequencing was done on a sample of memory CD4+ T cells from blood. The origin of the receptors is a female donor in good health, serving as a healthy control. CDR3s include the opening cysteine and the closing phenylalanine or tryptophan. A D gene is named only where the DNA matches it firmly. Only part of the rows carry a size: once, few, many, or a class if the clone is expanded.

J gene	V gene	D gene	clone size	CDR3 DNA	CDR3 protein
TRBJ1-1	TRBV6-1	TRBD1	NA	TGTGCCAGCAGAGGGACAGGGAGCCACTTGATCGCTGAAGCTTTCTTT	CASRGTGSHLIAEAFF
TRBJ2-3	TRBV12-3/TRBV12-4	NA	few	TGTGCCAGCAGTCTCGGGACTTCCTTCTACACAGATACGCAGTATTTT	CASSLGTSFYTDTQYF
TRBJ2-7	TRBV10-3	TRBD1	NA	TGTGCCATCAGCGGAGGACAGGGGGTCGACGAGCAGTACTTC	CAISGGQGVDEQYF
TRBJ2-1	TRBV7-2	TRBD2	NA	TGTGCCAGCAGCCGACCCCGACTAGCGGGGGGCCATAGCTCCTACAATGAGCAGTTCTTC	CASSRPRLAGGHSSYNEQFF
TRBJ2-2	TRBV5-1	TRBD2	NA	TGCGCCAGCAGCCCGCAACCTAGCGGGTCCCCTGGTGGGGAGCTGTTTTTT	CASSPQPSGSPGGELFF
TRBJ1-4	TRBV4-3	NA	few	TGCGCCAGCAGCCGGGACCATAATGAAAAACTGTTTTTT	CASSRDHNEKLFF
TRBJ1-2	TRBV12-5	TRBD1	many	TGTGCTAGTGGTTTGGGACAGGGAAATGGCTATGGCTACACCTTC	CASGLGQGNGYGYTF
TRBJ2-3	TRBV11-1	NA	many	TGTGCCAGCAGTATCACAGATACGCAGTATTTT	CASSITDTQYF
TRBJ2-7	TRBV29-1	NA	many	TGCAGCGTTGGAACAGGGTTTGACGAGCAGTACTTC	CSVGTGFDEQYF
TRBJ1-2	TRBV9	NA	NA	TGTGCCAGCAGCGGGGTGTGGGGTGACAGTTCCTTC	CASSGVWGDSSF
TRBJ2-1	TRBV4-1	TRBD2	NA	TGCGCCAGCAGCCAAGATAGACCGGGAGGAATTCTTGATGAGCAGTTCTTC	CASSQDRPGGILDEQFF
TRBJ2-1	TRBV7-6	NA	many	TGTGCCAGCAGCTTCTCCCAATACTACAATGAGCAGTTCTTC	CASSFSQYYNEQFF
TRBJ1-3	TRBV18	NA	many	TGTGCCAGCTCACCACCGGCAGGGACCCCCGGAAACACCATATATTTT	CASSPPAGTPGNTIYF
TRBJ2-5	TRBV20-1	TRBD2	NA	TGCAGTGCTAGAGATCGCCTAGCGGCTTACAGTGAGCAGTACTTC	CSARDRLAAYSEQYF
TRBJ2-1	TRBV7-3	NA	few	TGTGCCAGCAGCTCCCCCCGGGACACCTACAATGAGCAGTTCTTC	CASSSPRDTYNEQFF
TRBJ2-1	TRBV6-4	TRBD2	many	TGTGCCAGCAGTGACACTAGCGGGGGCTACAATGAGCAGTTCTTC	CASSDTSGGYNEQFF
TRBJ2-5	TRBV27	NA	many	TGTGCCAGCAGTGCCGAACAGGGACTGGGGCGTGAGGAGACCCAGTACTTC	CASSAEQGLGREETQYF
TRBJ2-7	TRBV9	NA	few	TGTGCCAGCAGCATAGCTTGGGGGTCAGGCGAGCAGTACTTC	CASSIAWGSGEQYF